Listed below are T cell receptor beta chains from one sample, sequenced in a study of blood T cell repertoires in COVID-19. Method: immunoSEQ multiplex PCR; TCRdb's copy keeps in-frame clones and lacks some. The table includes 350,000 to 450,000 clones, about nine tenths detected once. The sample consisted of peripheral blood. Receptors originate from a woman in her forties with COVID-19, enrolled during active disease. CDR3s include the opening cysteine and the closing phenylalanine or tryptophan. A D gene is named only where the DNA matches it firmly.

TRBJ1-6	NA	TRBV14	TGTGCCAGCAGCCAAGCCCAGGGAAACAATTCACCCCTCCACTTT	CASSQAQGNNSPLHF
TRBJ1-6	NA	TRBV27	TGTGCCAGCAGTCCTCGCCCCAGGGGTGGCCCTAATTCACCCCTCCACTTT	CASSPRPRGGPNSPLHF
TRBJ2-5	TRBD2	TRBV7-9	TGTGCCAGCAGCTTAGCGTTACTAGCGGGAGGGAGAGAGACCCAGTACTTC	CASSLALLAGGRETQYF
TRBJ1-4	NA	TRBV24-1	TGTGCCACCAGTCCGGGGAGAGCAACTAATGAAAAACTGTTTTTT	CATSPGRATNEKLFF
TRBJ1-2	NA	TRBV2	TGTGCCAGCAGTGAAGGGGGGGGCCTCGTCTATGGCTACACCTTC	CASSEGGGLVYGYTF
TRBJ1-2	NA	TRBV19	TGTGCCAGTAGTACCGCTCGGGATGGGAGCGGCTACACCTTC	CASSTARDGSGYTF
TRBJ1-1	NA	TRBV7-2	TGTGCCGGATTGACAGGCCTTGTGGCTTTCTTT	CAGLTGLVAFF
TRBJ2-1	NA	TRBV7-3	TGTGCCAGCAGCTCGCTCCGGGGTAATGAGCAGTTCTTC	CASSSLRGNEQFF
TRBJ2-3	TRBD1	TRBV4-1	TGCGCCAGCAGCCGAAATCCTACAGGGGGGACGCAGTATTTT	CASSRNPTGGTQYF
TRBJ1-2	TRBD1	TRBV4-1	TGCGCCAGCAGCCAAGATCAGGGGACAGGCGGACATGGCTACACCTTC	CASSQDQGTGGHGYTF
TRBJ1-2	NA	TRBV4-2	TGTGCCAGCAGCCAAGATCAGGGGCGGTACTATGGCTACACCTTC	CASSQDQGRYYGYTF
TRBJ1-2	NA	TRBV11-2	TGTGCCAGCAGCTTAGGGTCAGACTATGGCTACACCTTC	CASSLGSDYGYTF
TRBJ2-7	NA	TRBV5-5	TGTGCCAGCAGCCTGGAGGGGGACAGCCTTATCTACGAGCAGTACTTC	CASSLEGDSLIYEQYF
TRBJ1-2	TRBD1	TRBV14	TGTGCCAGCAGCCAGGACAGGGCGGGTGGCTACACCTTC	CASSQDRAGGYTF
TRBJ1-1	TRBD1	TRBV12-3/TRBV12-4	TGTGCCAGCAGTTCCACGACAGGGGAAGCTTTCTTT	CASSSTTGEAFF
TRBJ1-2	TRBD1	TRBV10-2	TGCGCCAGCAGGGGGGGAGACAGGGACGATGATGGCTACACCTTC	CASRGGDRDDDGYTF